The text below deals with one TCR beta chain. No antigen is known for it. This specimen belongs to a study of cytomegalovirus exposure and HLA in healthy donors. Background on the study: A prior study identified 100 million to 130 million unique TCR beta sequences from 180 million or so T cells.

Whole-study findings and limits: Published work reported that the classifier diagnosed cytomegalovirus status with high specificity and sensitivity. Investigators reported 150 to 200 TCR beta chains as tied to cytomegalovirus.

Amplification used 60 Vbeta primers and 13 Jbeta primers. The protocol was immunoSEQ multiplex PCR, while the TCRdb copy is restricted to in-frame clones and leaves out a portion. The sample gives 130,000 to 150,000 clones, about 80% of which show up once; around 4.1% is in the top ten. In nominal health when sampled, donors likely had unrecorded immune exposures nonetheless. CDR3 size: 16 residues. CDR1 and CDR2 (germline): MNHEY, SVGAGI. The J segment lost 0 bases and the V segment lost 4 bases, leaving 4 bases of the junction unmatched. The specimen sequenced was PBMCs. The clonotype was recovered from a man aged 35-49 years in good health and CMV-seronegative. This chain links TRBV6-5 with TRBJ1-2, with 11 bases matching TRBD1. Here the CDR3 reads CASSFRDRGTNYGYTF. In DNA, the CDR3 is TGTGCCAGCAGTTTCCGGGACAGGGGGACTAACTATGGCTACACCTTC.